This T cell receptor beta chain was sequenced during a study of response to subunit inactivated influenza vaccine. Looked up from germline, CDR1 is LGHNA and CDR2 is YSLEER. V lost 1 base to trimming and J lost 0 bases, with 8 bases between them. There are 15 residues in the CDR3. The study, taken as a whole, reports: Each seasonal flu vaccination may recruit only limited new T cells, authors suggested.

TCRdb analysed the RT-PCR reads with MiXCR anew, one entry per CDR3 protein. The data hold about 190,000 distinct CDR3 sequences, with roughly 14% observed a single time. This clonotype turned up a few times. Its antigen is as yet unknown. This sequence was found in a man between 50 and 59 years old who received an inactivated influenza vaccine. The starting material was CD8+ T cells sorted from PBMCs, obtained roughly 5 days after vaccination. This sequence joins TRBV4-3 and TRBJ2-3; D is unresolved. The CDR3 loop reads CASSQADASTDTQYF. CDR3 bases: TGCGCCAGCAGCCAAGCTGACGCTAGCACAGATACGCAGTATTTT.